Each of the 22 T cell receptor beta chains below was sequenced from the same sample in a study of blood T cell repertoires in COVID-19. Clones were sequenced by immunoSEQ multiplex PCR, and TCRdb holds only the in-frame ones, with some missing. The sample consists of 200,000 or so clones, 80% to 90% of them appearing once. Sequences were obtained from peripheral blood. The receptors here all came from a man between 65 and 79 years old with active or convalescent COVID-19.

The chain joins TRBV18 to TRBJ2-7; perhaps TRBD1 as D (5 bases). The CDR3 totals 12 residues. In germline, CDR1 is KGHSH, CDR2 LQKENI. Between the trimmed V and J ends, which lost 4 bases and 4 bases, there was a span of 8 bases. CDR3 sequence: CASSRDSYEQYF. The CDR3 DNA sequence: TGTGCCAGCTCACGCGACAGTTACGAGCAGTACTTC.

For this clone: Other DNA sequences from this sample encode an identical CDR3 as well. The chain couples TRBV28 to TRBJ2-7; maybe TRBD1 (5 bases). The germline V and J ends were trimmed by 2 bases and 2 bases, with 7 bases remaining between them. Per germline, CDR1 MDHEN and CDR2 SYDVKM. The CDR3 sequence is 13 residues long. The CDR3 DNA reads TGTGCCAGCAGTTTAGGACAACCCTACGAGCAGTACTTC. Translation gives CASSLGQPYEQYF.

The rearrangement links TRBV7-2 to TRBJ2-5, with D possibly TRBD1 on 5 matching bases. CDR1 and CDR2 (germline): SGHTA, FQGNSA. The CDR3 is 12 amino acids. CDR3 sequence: CASRDLRETQYF. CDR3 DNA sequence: TGTGCTTCCAGGGATCTTCGAGAGACCCAGTACTTC.

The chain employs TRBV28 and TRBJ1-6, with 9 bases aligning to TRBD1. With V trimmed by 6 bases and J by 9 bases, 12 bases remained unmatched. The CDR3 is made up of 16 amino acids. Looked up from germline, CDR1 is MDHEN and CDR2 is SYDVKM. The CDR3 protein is CASSTWGTGPGSPLHF. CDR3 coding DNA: TGTGCCAGCAGCACTTGGGGGACAGGGCCTGGTTCACCCCTCCACTTT.

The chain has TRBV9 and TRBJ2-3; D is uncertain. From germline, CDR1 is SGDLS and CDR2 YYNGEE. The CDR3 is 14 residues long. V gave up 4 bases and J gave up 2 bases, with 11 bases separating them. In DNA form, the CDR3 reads TGTGCCAGCAGCAGATACACTACCACAGATACGCAGTATTTT. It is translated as CASSRYTTTDTQYF.

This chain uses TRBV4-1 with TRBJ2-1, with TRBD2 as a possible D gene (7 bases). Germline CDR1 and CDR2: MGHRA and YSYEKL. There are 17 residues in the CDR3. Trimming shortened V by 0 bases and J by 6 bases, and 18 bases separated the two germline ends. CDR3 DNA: TGCGCCAGCAGCCAAGAAGTAGGGGGGGCGCTTCTCAATGAGCAGTTCTTC. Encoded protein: CASSQEVGGALLNEQFF.

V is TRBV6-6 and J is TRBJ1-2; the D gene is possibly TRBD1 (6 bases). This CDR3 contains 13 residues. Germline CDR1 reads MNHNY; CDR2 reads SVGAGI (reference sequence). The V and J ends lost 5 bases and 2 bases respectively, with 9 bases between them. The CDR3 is CASSPQGNYGYTF. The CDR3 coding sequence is TGTGCCAGCAGTCCACAGGGAAACTATGGCTACACCTTC.

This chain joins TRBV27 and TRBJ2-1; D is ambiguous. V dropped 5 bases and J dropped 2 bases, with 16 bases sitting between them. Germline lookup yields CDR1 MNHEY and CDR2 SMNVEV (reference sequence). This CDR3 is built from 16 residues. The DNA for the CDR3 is TGTGCCAGCAGTAAAGCTGCTGGTTTGGCCTACAATGAGCAGTTCTTC. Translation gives CASSKAAGLAYNEQFF.

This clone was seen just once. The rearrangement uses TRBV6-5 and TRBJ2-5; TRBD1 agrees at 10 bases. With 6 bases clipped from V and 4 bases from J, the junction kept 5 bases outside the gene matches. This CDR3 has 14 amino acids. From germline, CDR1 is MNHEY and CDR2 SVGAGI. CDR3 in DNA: TGTGCCAGCAGCCCCGACAGGGGGCGAGAGACCCAGTACTTC. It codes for CASSPDRGRETQYF.

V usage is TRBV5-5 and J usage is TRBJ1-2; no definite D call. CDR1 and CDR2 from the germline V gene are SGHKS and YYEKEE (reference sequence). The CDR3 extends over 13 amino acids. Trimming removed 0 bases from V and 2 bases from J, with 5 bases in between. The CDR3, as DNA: TGTGCCAGCAGCTTGGAACAGAACTATGGCTACACCTTC. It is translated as CASSLEQNYGYTF.

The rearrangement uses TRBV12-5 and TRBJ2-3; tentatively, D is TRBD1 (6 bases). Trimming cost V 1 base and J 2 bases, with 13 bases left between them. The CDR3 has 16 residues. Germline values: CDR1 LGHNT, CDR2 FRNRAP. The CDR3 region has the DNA TGTGCTAGTGGTTTGGGCAGGGGTTCCAACACAGATACGCAGTATTTT. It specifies CASGLGRGSNTDTQYF.

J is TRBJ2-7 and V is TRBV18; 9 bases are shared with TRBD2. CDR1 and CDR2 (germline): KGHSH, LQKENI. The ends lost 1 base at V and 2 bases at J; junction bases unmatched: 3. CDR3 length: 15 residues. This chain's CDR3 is CASSPQVAGAYEQYF. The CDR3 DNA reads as TGTGCCAGCTCACCACAGGTAGCGGGGGCCTACGAGCAGTACTTC.

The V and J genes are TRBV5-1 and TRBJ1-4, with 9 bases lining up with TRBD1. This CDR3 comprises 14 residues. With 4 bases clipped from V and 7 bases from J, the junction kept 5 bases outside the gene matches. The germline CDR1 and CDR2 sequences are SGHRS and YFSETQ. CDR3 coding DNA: TGCGCCAGCAGCCAGGGACAGGGTGGTGAAAAACTGTTTTTT. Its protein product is CASSQGQGGEKLFF. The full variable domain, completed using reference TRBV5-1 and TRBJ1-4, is KAGVTQTPRYLIKTRGQQVTLSCSPISGHRSVSWYQQTPGQGLQFLFEYFSETQRNKGNFPGRFSGRQFSNSRSEMNVSTLELGDSALYLCASSQGQGGEKLFFGSGTQLSVL.

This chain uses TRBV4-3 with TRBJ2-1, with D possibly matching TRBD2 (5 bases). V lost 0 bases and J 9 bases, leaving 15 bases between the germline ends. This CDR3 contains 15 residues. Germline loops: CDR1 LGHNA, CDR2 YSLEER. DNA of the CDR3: TGCGCCAGCAGCCAAGATCGGGGAGTCGGCGGTGAGCAGTTCTTC. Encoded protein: CASSQDRGVGGEQFF.

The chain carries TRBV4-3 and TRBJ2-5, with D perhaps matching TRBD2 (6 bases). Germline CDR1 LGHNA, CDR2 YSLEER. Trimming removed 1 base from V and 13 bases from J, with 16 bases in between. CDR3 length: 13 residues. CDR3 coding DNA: TGCGCCAGCAGCCAAGGATCGTGGGGGGAGGTGTACTTC. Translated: CASSQGSWGEVYF.

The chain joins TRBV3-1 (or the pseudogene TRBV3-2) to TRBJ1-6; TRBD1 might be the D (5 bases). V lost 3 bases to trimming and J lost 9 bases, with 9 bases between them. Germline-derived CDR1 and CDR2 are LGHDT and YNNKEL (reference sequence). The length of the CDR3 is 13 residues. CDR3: CASSQGRGSPLHF. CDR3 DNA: TGTGCCAGCAGCCAGGGGAGGGGTTCACCCCTCCACTTT.

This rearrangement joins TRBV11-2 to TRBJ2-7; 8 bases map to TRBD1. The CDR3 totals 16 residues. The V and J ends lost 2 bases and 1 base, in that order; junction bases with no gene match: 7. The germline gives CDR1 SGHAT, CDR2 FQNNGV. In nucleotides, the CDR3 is TGTGCCAGCAGCTTATTTTCCGGGACAGGTTCCTACGAGCAGTACTTC. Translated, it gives CASSLFSGTGSYEQYF. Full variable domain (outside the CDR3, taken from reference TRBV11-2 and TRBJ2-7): EAGVAQSPRYKIIEKRQSVAFWCNPISGHATLYWYQQILGQGPKLLIQFQNNGVVDDSQLPKDRFSAERLKGVDSTLKIQPAKLEDSAVYLCASSLFSGTGSYEQYFGPGTRLTVT.

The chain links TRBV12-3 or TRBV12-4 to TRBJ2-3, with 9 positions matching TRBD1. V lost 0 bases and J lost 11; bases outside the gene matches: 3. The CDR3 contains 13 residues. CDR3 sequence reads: CASSLAGTGRQYF. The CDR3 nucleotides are TGTGCCAGCAGTTTAGCCGGGACAGGGAGGCAGTATTTT.

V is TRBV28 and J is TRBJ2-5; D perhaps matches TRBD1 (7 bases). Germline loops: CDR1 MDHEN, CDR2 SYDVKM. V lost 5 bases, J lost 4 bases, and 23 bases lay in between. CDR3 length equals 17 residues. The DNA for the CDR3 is TGTGCCAGCAGTCCAACCGCGACTAGAAGGGGGCGAGAGACCCAGTACTTC. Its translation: CASSPTATRRGRETQYF.

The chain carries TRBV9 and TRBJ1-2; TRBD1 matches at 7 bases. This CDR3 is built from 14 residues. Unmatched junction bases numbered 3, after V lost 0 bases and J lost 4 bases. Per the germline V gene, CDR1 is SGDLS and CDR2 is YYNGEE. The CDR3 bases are TGTGCCAGCAGCGTAGGGACAGGCTTCTATGGCTACACCTTC. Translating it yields CASSVGTGFYGYTF. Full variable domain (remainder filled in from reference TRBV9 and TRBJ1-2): DSGVTQTPKHLITATGQRVTLRCSPRSGDLSVYWYQQSLDQGLQFLIQYYNGEERAKGNILERFSAQQFPDLHSELNLSSLELGDSALYFCASSVGTGFYGYTFGSGTRLTVV.

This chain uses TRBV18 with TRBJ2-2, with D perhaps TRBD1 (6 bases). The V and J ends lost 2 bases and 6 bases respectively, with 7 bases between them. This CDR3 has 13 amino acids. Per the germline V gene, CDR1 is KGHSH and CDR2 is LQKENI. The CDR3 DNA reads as TGTGCCAGCTCACCAGGGGGCTCCGGGGAGCTGTTTTTT. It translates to CASSPGGSGELFF.

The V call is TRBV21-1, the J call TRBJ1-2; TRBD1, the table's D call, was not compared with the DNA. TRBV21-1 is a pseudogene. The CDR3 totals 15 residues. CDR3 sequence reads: CASSIPQGTPYGYTF. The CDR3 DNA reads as TGTGCCAGCAGCATCCCACAGGGGACCCCCTATGGCTACACCTTC.